A selection of T cell receptor beta chains follows, all from one sample in a study of blood T cell repertoires in COVID-19. Data came from immunoSEQ multiplex PCR; TCRdb stores just in-frame clones and leaves some out. The data hold 200,000 or so clones, with around 90% observed a single time. Sequenced input: peripheral blood. These receptors all come from a man aged 60 to 69 who had recovered from COVID-19. The CDR3 runs from the conserved cysteine through the conserved F or W. D genes are given only for firm matches. Rows may omit the clone size; those that give it use once, few, many or a size class.

>TRBV7-9|15|-|-|TRBJ2-7
CASSPPRGQNYEQYF
TGTGCCAGCAGCCCCCCCCGAGGACAGAACTACGAGCAGTACTTC
>TRBV4-1|14|TRBD1|few|TRBJ2-7
CSMGDRKSSYEQYF
TGCTCCATGGGGGACAGAAAGAGCTCCTACGAGCAGTACTTC
>TRBV19|14|TRBD2|-|TRBJ2-7
CASSQTSGPYEQYF
TGTGCCAGTAGCCAAACTAGCGGTCCCTACGAGCAGTACTTC
>TRBV7-8|15|TRBD1|-|TRBJ2-7
CASSRGTGVSYEQYF
TGTGCCAGCAGTCGCGGGACAGGGGTTTCCTACGAGCAGTACTTC
>TRBV6-4|13|TRBD1|-|TRBJ1-1
CASSPGTGREAFF
TGTGCCAGCAGTCCCGGGACAGGGCGGGAAGCTTTCTTT
>TRBV10-1|16|TRBD2|-|TRBJ2-3
CASSDGLADSTDTQYF
TGCGCCAGCAGTGATGGACTAGCGGACAGCACAGATACGCAGTATTTT
>TRBV6-1|13|-|once|TRBJ1-6
CASSEQGNSPLHF
TGTGCCAGCAGTGAACAGGGGAATTCACCCCTCCACTTT
>TRBV27|13|-|-|TRBJ1-2
CASSLRQGGGYTF
TGTGCCAGCAGTCTCCGCCAGGGAGGGGGCTACACCTTC
>TRBV12-5|15|TRBD1|-|TRBJ1-3
CASGLGTGFGNTIYF
TGTGCTAGTGGTTTAGGGACAGGCTTCGGAAACACCATATATTTT
>TRBV6-1|16|TRBD1|-|TRBJ2-7
CASSEYTTGQYTEQYF
TGTGCCAGCAGTGAATATACGACAGGGCAATATACCGAGCAGTACTTC
>TRBV9|15|TRBD1|once|TRBJ2-1
CASSPQTGSYNEQFF
TGTGCCAGCAGCCCGCAGACAGGGTCCTACAATGAGCAGTTCTTC
>TRBV11-1|15|TRBD2|-|TRBJ2-1
CASSRSGGNYNEQFF
TGTGCCAGCAGCCGTAGCGGGGGGAATTACAATGAGCAGTTCTTC
>TRBV28|16|TRBD2|-|TRBJ2-2
CASSKRSGRAVGELFF
TGTGCCAGCAGTAAAAGAAGCGGGAGGGCCGTCGGGGAGCTGTTTTTT
>TRBV5-1|13|TRBD1|-|TRBJ2-7
CASRGDRGYEQYF
TGCGCCAGCAGGGGGGACAGGGGTTACGAGCAGTACTTC
>TRBV7-2|14|-|once|TRBJ2-5
CASSSSGYQETQYF
TGTGCCAGCAGCTCCTCGGGGTACCAAGAGACCCAGTACTTC
>TRBV10-3|15|TRBD1|once|TRBJ1-5
CAISRDRTVNQPQHF
TGTGCCATCAGTCGGGACAGGACAGTAAATCAGCCCCAGCATTTT
>TRBV7-3|17|TRBD2|-|TRBJ2-3
CASSPTGLAGGTDTQYF
TGTGCCAGCAGCCCCACGGGACTAGCGGGGGGCACAGATACGCAGTATTTT
>TRBV28|18|-|-|TRBJ1-2
CASSSPFGEERNNYGYTF
TGTGCCAGCAGTTCTCCCTTCGGGGAAGAGCGGAATAACTATGGCTACACCTTC
>TRBV2|17|TRBD1|-|TRBJ1-1
CASRGGLNRGQGTEAFF
TGTGCCAGCAGGGGAGGACTTAACAGGGGGCAGGGCACTGAAGCTTTCTTT
>TRBV4-2|13|-|-|TRBJ2-5
CASSQVPGETQYF
TGTGCCAGCAGCCAAGTCCCAGGAGAGACCCAGTACTTC
>TRBV2|12|-|-|TRBJ2-3
CASSDFTDTQYF
TGTGCCAGCAGTGACTTCACAGATACGCAGTATTTT
>TRBV21-1|15|-|once|TRBJ2-7
CASSKLGGRGYEQYF
TGTGCCAGCAGCAAATTGGGGGGGAGGGGCTACGAGCAGTACTTC
>TRBV9|17|TRBD1|-|TRBJ1-2
CASSVGDRQGANYGYTF
TGTGCCAGCAGCGTAGGGGATCGACAGGGTGCTAACTATGGCTACACCTTC
>TRBV3-1/TRBV3-2|17|-|-|TRBJ2-3
CASSQHRVGGGTDTQYF
TGTGCCAGCAGCCAACATCGGGTGGGAGGTGGCACAGATACGCAGTATTTT
>TRBV4-1|18|TRBD2|-|TRBJ2-7
CASSQDLWSGASLYEQYF
TGCGCCAGCAGCCAAGATCTTTGGAGCGGGGCATCCCTCTACGAGCAGTACTTC
>TRBV6-6|14|TRBD1|-|TRBJ1-2
CASSSDRDTYGYTF
TGTGCCAGCAGTTCGGACAGGGACACCTATGGCTACACCTTC
>TRBV7-9|15|-|-|TRBJ1-1
CASSHGQTLNTEAFF
TGTGCCAGCAGCCACGGACAGACCTTGAACACTGAAGCTTTCTTT
>TRBV3-1/TRBV3-2|16|-|-|TRBJ2-2
CASSLELELNTGELFF
TGTGCCAGCAGCCTGGAATTGGAGTTGAACACCGGGGAGCTGTTTTTT
>TRBV4-2|16|TRBD2|-|TRBJ2-2
CASSHRLAANTGELFF
TGTGCCAGCAGCCACCGACTAGCTGCGAACACCGGGGAGCTGTTTTTT
>TRBV11-3|16|TRBD2|-|TRBJ2-5
CASSLGGGGGLETQYF
TGTGCCAGCAGCTTAGGAGGAGGCGGGGGGTTGGAGACCCAGTACTTC
>TRBV3-1/TRBV3-2|17|-|-|TRBJ2-3
CASSQVLDYAITDTQYF
TGTGCCAGCAGCCAAGTTTTGGACTACGCGATCACAGATACGCAGTATTTT
>TRBV7-8|16|TRBD1|-|TRBJ1-5
CASTLLGQGAGQPQHF
TGTGCCAGCACCTTATTGGGACAGGGGGCGGGTCAGCCCCAGCATTTT
>TRBV10-3|15|TRBD2|once|TRBJ2-1
CAISEAGGTYNEQFF
TGTGCCATCAGTGAGGCGGGGGGGACCTACAATGAGCAGTTCTTC